Reported below is one TCR beta chain. Its target is unknown. This entry belongs to a study of shared clonotypes between healthy human individuals. Naive CD8 cells lacked CD45RO, underwent positive selection for CCR7 and left out terminally differentiated effector memory CD45RA+ cells. Trimming removed 1 base from V and 6 bases from J, with 11 bases in between. The length of the CDR3 is 14 residues. In germline, CDR1 is SGHVS, CDR2 FNYEAQ. Method: immunoSEQ multiplex PCR; TCRdb's copy keeps in-frame clones and lacks some. The sample has about 1,800,000 clones, less than 95% seen once. Study-wide results and caveats: Limited genetic and exposure-history diversity came from having few donors. Tissues were not sampled, only blood, and their repertoires likely differ. Sharing across several donors was seen in 4% to 6.5% of naive CD4 clonotypes.

Sequenced material: naive CD8+ T cells sorted from blood. The origin of this receptor is a man aged 18 to 30 in good health. The chain employs TRBV7-6 and TRBJ2-3; D may be TRBD1 (6 bases). The CDR3 coding sequence is TGTGCCAGCAGCTTAGGTGGGACAATTGATACGCAGTATTTT. It translates to CASSLGGTIDTQYF.